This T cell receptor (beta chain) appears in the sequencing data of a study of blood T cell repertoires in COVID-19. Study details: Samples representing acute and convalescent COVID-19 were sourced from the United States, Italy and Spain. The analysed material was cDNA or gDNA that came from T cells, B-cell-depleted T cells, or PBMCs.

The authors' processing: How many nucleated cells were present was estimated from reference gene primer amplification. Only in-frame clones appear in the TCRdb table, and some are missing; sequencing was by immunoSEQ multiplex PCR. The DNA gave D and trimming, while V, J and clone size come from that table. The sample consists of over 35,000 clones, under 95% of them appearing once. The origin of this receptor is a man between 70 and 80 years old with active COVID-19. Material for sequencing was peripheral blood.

CDR3 region: CASSRQGADTEAFF. The CDR3 DNA reads as TGTGCCAGCAGTAGACAGGGGGCAGACACTGAAGCTTTCTTT. The chain recombines TRBV25-1 with TRBJ1-1, with TRBD1 matching over 10 bases. V was clipped by 5 bases and J by 3 bases; unmatched bases: 3. CDR1 MGHDK and CDR2 SYGVNS come from the germline V gene. The CDR3 sequence is 14 residues long. The variable domain in full, completed from reference TRBV25-1 and TRBJ1-1, reads EADIYQTPRYLVIGTGKKITLECSQTMGHDKMYWYQQDPGMELHLIHYSYGVNSTEKGDLSSESTVSRIRTEHFPLTLESARPSHTSQYLCASSRQGADTEAFFGQGTRLTVV.